These T cell receptor beta chains were read from a single sample in a study of T-cell reconstitution after alpha-beta-depleted transplantation in children. TCRdb independently ran MiXCR on the PCR reads; one entry per CDR3 protein. Of about 870,000 distinct CDR3 sequences detected, 16% appear once; the ten largest clones hold roughly 5%. The sample here was PBMCs, mostly from graft donor cells, taken 360 days after TCRalphabeta/CD19-depleted stem cell transplant. These receptors originate from a male patient younger than 18 who had a stem cell transplant for acute lymphoblastic leukemia, so the T cells may come from the graft donor. CDR3s include the opening cysteine and the closing phenylalanine or tryptophan. The order of the fields is clone size, V gene, D gene, J gene, CDR3 protein, CDR3 DNA. D genes are given only for firm matches. The size of a clone is reported for some rows only, either as once, few or many, or as a class for expanded clones.

few	TRBV4-2	TRBD2	TRBJ2-2	CASSQDPSGSQTGELFF	TGTGCCAGCAGCCAAGATCCTAGCGGGAGTCAGACCGGGGAGCTGTTTTTT
many	TRBV11-1	-	TRBJ2-2	CASSFGGAGGELFF	TGTGCCAGCAGCTTTGGGGGGGCCGGCGGGGAGCTGTTTTTT
-	TRBV10-3	-	TRBJ2-7	CAINSRDSYEQYF	TGTGCCATCAATAGCCGGGACTCCTACGAGCAGTACTTC
-	TRBV29-1	-	TRBJ1-2	CSVPGLGNYGYTF	TGCAGCGTCCCCGGGTTAGGAAACTATGGCTACACCTTC
few	TRBV29-1	TRBD2	TRBJ2-1	CSVAQFSGGDSYNEQFF	TGCAGCGTTGCCCAATTTAGCGGGGGGGACTCCTACAATGAGCAGTTCTTC
once	TRBV27	-	TRBJ1-2	CASSFLDQGGYTF	TGTGCCAGCAGTTTTCTCGACCAAGGGGGCTACACCTTC
few	TRBV25-1	-	TRBJ2-6	CASSRYSGANVLTF	TGTGCCAGCAGTCGGTACTCTGGGGCCAACGTCCTGACTTTC
-	TRBV3-1	-	TRBJ2-1	CASSQGPGRGNEQFF	TGTGCCAGCAGCCAAGGTCCCGGTAGGGGGAATGAGCAGTTCTTC
many	TRBV5-1	-	TRBJ2-1	CASSRSLGAGRSSYNEQFF	TGCGCCAGCAGCCGATCCCTGGGCGCCGGACGTAGCTCCTACAATGAGCAGTTCTTC
-	TRBV6-5	-	TRBJ2-2	CASSYPSGAITGELFF	TGTGCCAGCAGTTACCCTTCGGGAGCGATCACCGGGGAGCTGTTTTTT
many	TRBV5-1	-	TRBJ2-5	CASSLGTSKSETQYF	TGCGCCAGCAGCTTGGGTACTAGCAAGAGTGAGACCCAGTACTTC
many	TRBV20-1	TRBD2	TRBJ2-1	CSARDSSGAYNEQFF	TGCAGTGCTAGGGACTCTAGCGGAGCCTACAATGAGCAGTTCTTC
-	TRBV6-5	-	TRBJ1-3	CASSFIRGSSGNTIYF	TGTGCCAGCAGTTTCATTCGGGGTTCGAGTGGAAACACCATATATTTT
many	TRBV6-1	-	TRBJ2-3	CASRDFLWADTQYF	TGTGCCAGCAGAGACTTCCTCTGGGCAGATACGCAGTATTTT
-	TRBV11-2	-	TRBJ2-3	CASSYRHGGLMQYF	TGTGCCAGCAGCTATCGACACGGGGGACTTATGCAGTATTTT
-	TRBV19	TRBD1	TRBJ2-2	CASSIWTGSGELFF	TGTGCCAGTAGTATATGGACAGGGTCCGGGGAGCTGTTTTTT
-	TRBV5-1	-	TRBJ1-5	CASSTGPTQPQHF	TGCGCCAGCAGCACCGGACCCACCCAGCCCCAGCATTTT
-	TRBV20-1	-	TRBJ2-1	CSARGWDVGDEQFF	TGCAGTGCTAGGGGTTGGGATGTAGGGGATGAGCAGTTCTTC
-	TRBV5-1	TRBD1	TRBJ1-1	CASSLRDRGTNTEAFF	TGCGCCAGCAGCTTGCGGGACAGGGGGACGAACACTGAAGCTTTCTTT
-	TRBV7-6	-	TRBJ2-4	CASSQGREWDIQYF	TGTGCCAGCAGCCAGGGGAGGGAGTGGGACATTCAGTACTTC
few	TRBV24-1	TRBD1	TRBJ2-2	CATDRAKTGELFF	TGTGCCACCGACAGGGCAAAAACCGGGGAGCTGTTTTTT
-	TRBV6-1	-	TRBJ1-5	CASRILNQPQHF	TGTGCCAGCAGAATCCTAAATCAGCCCCAGCATTTT
few	TRBV5-1	-	TRBJ1-5	CASSPGPRNQPQHF	TGCGCCAGCAGCCCCGGGCCACGCAATCAGCCCCAGCATTTT
-	TRBV7-9	-	TRBJ2-2	CASSFLRVDPTGELFF	TGTGCCAGCAGCTTCCTAAGGGTCGATCCTACCGGGGAGCTGTTTTTT
-	TRBV7-9	-	TRBJ1-1	CASSLGGGGSNTEAFF	TGTGCCAGCAGCTTAGGCGGGGGGGGATCGAACACTGAAGCTTTCTTT